This record looks at one T cell receptor (beta chain) sequence and its context. The antigen is undetermined. In the same sample, other DNA sequences code for this CDR3. The data originate from a study of long-term antiretroviral therapy in people with HIV. Researchers ran immunoSEQ v3.0 at survey level. The protocol was immunoSEQ multiplex PCR, while the TCRdb copy is restricted to in-frame clones and leaves out a portion. The sample records roughly 18,000 clones, less than 80% being singletons. There are 13 residues in the CDR3. V lost 6 bases and J 6 bases, leaving 15 bases between the germline ends. From germline, CDR1 is LNHDA and CDR2 SQIVND (reference sequence). Study observations and caveats: Repertoires in HIV (unlike those of controls) had narrower CDR3 length ranges.

The clonotype comes from a woman in her forties or fifties with HIV. This chain uses TRBV19 with TRBJ2-7; D perhaps matches TRBD2 (6 bases). This specimen consisted of unsorted PBMCs, obtained 0.3 years after starting antiretroviral therapy. This chain's CDR3 is CASSLLLGGEQYV. In nucleotides, the CDR3 is TGTGCCAGTAGCCTCCTTCTGGGGGGCGAGCAGTACGTC.